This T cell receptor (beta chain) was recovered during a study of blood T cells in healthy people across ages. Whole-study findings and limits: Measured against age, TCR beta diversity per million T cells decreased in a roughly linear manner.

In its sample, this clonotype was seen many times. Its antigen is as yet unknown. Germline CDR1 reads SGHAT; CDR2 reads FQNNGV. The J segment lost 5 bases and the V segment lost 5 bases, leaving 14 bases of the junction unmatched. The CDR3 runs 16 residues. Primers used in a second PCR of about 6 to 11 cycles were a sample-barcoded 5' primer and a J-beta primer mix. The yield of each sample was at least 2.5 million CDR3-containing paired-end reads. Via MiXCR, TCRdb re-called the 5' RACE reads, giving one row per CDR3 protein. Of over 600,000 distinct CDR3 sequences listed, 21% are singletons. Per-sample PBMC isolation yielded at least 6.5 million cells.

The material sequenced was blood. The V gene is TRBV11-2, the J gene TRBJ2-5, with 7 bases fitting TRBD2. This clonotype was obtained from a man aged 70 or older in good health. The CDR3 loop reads CASSLLGTGGSETQYF. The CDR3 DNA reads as TGTGCCAGCAGCCTCCTAGGTACGGGAGGCTCTGAGACCCAGTACTTC.